The entry below describes one TCR beta chain. The repertoire was sequenced with immunoSEQ multiplex PCR; TCRdb's copy has only in-frame clones and lacks some. The sample yields fewer than 200,000 clones, roughly 81% seen once. These data belong to a study of blood T cell repertoires in COVID-19. This CDR3 spans 12 amino acids. Trimming cost V 4 bases and J 7 bases; bases outside gene matches: 4. Germline V lookup: CDR1 SGHKS, CDR2 YYEKEE (reference sequence). This TCR was recovered from a woman of 80 years or more with COVID-19, enrolled during active disease. Material for sequencing was peripheral blood. The chain couples TRBV5-5 to TRBJ1-2; 7 bases line up with TRBD1. The chain's CDR3 is CASSPTGFGYTF. The CDR3 DNA is TGTGCCAGCAGCCCGACAGGGTTTGGCTACACCTTC.